This TCR beta chain emerged from a study of T cells in Graves' hyperthyroidism and ophthalmopathy. For the study at large: The initial diagnosis was the point when peripheral blood was collected, ahead of any treatment.

This clonotype has ten or more counts. Its specificity is unknown. General study results and limits: Ophthalmopathy, which appeared later, was predicted by the model a median 6.5 months before onset.

TCR beta CDR3 regions were amplified from RNA. Researchers ran a first-round RT-PCR on the TCR CDR3 using the HTBI primer set. Each CDR3 protein is one row after TCRdb ran MiXCR on the multiplex PCR reads. There are more than 350,000 distinct CDR3 sequences in the sample; around 13% occur only once, and less than 20% lies in the top ten. Active moderate-to-severe ophthalmopathy, Clinical Activity Score at least 3, NOSPECS at least 4, under 3 months' duration. Based on clinical symptoms, serum thyroxine and TRAb, thyroid ultrasound and orbital computed tomography, diagnoses were reached. The CDR3 is 13 amino acids. V was pared by 6 bases and J by 3 bases, with 3 bases of the junction left unmatched. The germline V gene encodes CDR1 MDHEN and CDR2 SYDVKM.

The V and J genes are TRBV28 and TRBJ2-7; 9 positions match TRBD2. Sequencing was done on a sample of blood. This TCR was sampled from a woman aged 25 to 39 with Graves' ophthalmopathy. This CDR3 reads CASSSGGIYEQYF. The CDR3 bases are TGTGCCAGCAGCAGCGGGGGGATCTACGAGCAGTACTTC. Full variable domain (missing parts from reference TRBV28 and TRBJ2-7): DVKVTQSSRYLVKRTGEKVFLECVQDMDHENMFWYRQDPGLGLRLIYFSYDVKMKEKGDIPEGYSVSREKKERFSLILESASTNQTSMYLCASSSGGIYEQYFGPGTRLTVT.